What follows are 19 T cell receptor beta chains derived from one specimen sequenced in a study of cytomegalovirus exposure and HLA in healthy donors. TCRdb keeps only in-frame clones here, not all; method: immunoSEQ multiplex PCR. The data contain roughly 300,000 clones, approximately 90% of them seen just once; the ten biggest clones take up 1.2%. Sequenced sample: PBMCs. These receptor sequences come from a woman aged 25 to 39 in good health and CMV-seropositive.

CDR3 protein: CASSLGRLAQYSNEQFF. The CDR3 DNA follows: TGTGCCAGCAGCTTGGGCCGACTAGCGCAGTACTCCAATGAGCAGTTCTTC. This chain joins TRBV7-3 and TRBJ2-1; 8 nucleotides agree with TRBD2. Germline V gene data show CDR1 as SGHTA and CDR2 as FQGTGA. The CDR3 sequence is 17 residues long. J lost 6 bases, V lost 3 bases, and 13 bases had no gene match.

With respect to this clone: Relative to the germline gene, one junction end is altered; a read error may explain this. The chain couples TRBV5-4 to TRBJ1-6, with D tentatively TRBD1 (6 bases). This CDR3 region has 13 residues. Germline V gene sequence: CDR1 SGHNT, CDR2 YYREEE (reference sequence). The DNA for the CDR3 is TGTGCCAGCAGGCCCGGGGAAGGGGGGGATGAGAACTTT. Translating gives CASRPGEGGDENF. Full variable domain (rest looked up from reference TRBV5-4 and TRBJ1-6): ETGVTQSPTHLIKTRGQQVTLRCSSQSGHNTVSWYQQALGQGPQFIFQYYREEENGRGNFPPRFSGLQFPNYSSELNVNALELDDSALYLCASRPGEGGDENFGNGTRLTVT.

V and J are TRBV15 and TRBJ1-5; D uncertain. The V gene's germline CDR1 is LNHNV and CDR2 YYDKDF (reference sequence). Trimming pared 1 base from V and 0 bases from J, leaving 10 bases between. The CDR3 runs to 16 residues. In DNA, the CDR3 is TGTGCCACCAGCAGAGCTCGCCTATCTAGCAATCAGCCCCAGCATTTT. This sequence encodes CATSRARLSSNQPQHF.

The chain carries TRBV30 and TRBJ1-3, with 7 bases identical to TRBD1. This CDR3 is built from 14 residues. Looked up from germline, CDR1 is GTSNPN and CDR2 is SVGIG (reference sequence). The V gene end was trimmed by 3 bases and the J gene end by 2 bases; junction bases not matched to a gene: 4. CDR3 nucleotides: TGTGCCTGGAGCCTTGGGACAGCTGGAAACACCATATATTTT. This gives the protein CAWSLGTAGNTIYF.

This clone was observed a single time. This sequence joins TRBV28 and TRBJ2-5, with 9 bases identical to TRBD2. Trimming cost V 5 bases and J 5 bases; bases outside gene matches: 9. The germline gives CDR1 MDHEN, CDR2 SYDVKM. This CDR3 region has 15 residues. CDR3 sequence reads: CASSPIAGALETQYF. Written as DNA, the CDR3 is TGTGCCAGCAGTCCAATAGCGGGGGCCCTGGAGACCCAGTACTTC.

The chain links TRBV2 to TRBJ2-5; 13 bases align to TRBD2. The CDR3 is 15 amino acids. V lost 8 bases, J lost 5 bases, and 8 bases stayed unmatched. Germline CDR1 is SNHLY and CDR2 is FYNNEI. The CDR3: CASDGLAGDLETQYF. The CDR3 bases are TGTGCCAGCGACGGACTAGCGGGAGATTTGGAGACCCAGTACTTC.

This chain connects TRBV6-1 to TRBJ1-1; maybe TRBD1 (5 bases). Germline CDR1 is MNHNS and CDR2 is SASEGT. Trimming removed 9 bases from V and 3 bases from J, with 11 bases in between. This CDR3 has 12 residues. Here the CDR3 reads CASYRFDTEAFF. CDR3 DNA: TGTGCCAGTTACAGGTTCGACACTGAAGCTTTCTTT.

The rearrangement joins TRBV29-1 to TRBJ2-1, with unresolved D. Germline CDR1 and CDR2: SQVTM and ANQGSEA. This CDR3 is built from 11 residues. Trimming cost V 6 bases and J 7 bases, with 10 bases left between them. The CDR3 nucleotides are TGCAGCGTGGACCCTTATAATGAGCAGTTCTTC. Encoded protein: CSVDPYNEQFF.

The chain uses TRBV13 and TRBJ2-3; D is uncertain. Per germline, CDR1 PRHDT and CDR2 FYEKMQ (reference sequence). With 5 bases removed from V and 7 bases from J, the gap between germline ends came to 13 bases. The CDR3 runs to 13 residues. The CDR3 bases are TGTGCCAGCAGCACCCGGGCATCGAATACGCAGTATTTT. Translated: CASSTRASNTQYF.

The chain recombines TRBV25-1 with TRBJ1-2, with D perhaps matching TRBD1 (6 bases). Deletions cut 4 bases from V and 5 bases from J, with 11 bases between. The CDR3 totals 13 residues. Germline loops: CDR1 MGHDK, CDR2 SYGVNS. CDR3 coding DNA: TGTGCCAGCAGTGTAGGGGGGTTGTATGGCTACACCTTC. Protein: CASSVGGLYGYTF.

The genes are TRBV28 and TRBJ1-1; D is possibly TRBD1 (5 bases). Germline-derived CDR1 and CDR2 are MDHEN and SYDVKM. V lost 7 bases to trimming and J lost 4 bases, with 13 bases between them. The CDR3 runs 13 residues. The CDR3 loop reads CASNLPGGTEAFF. Written as DNA, the CDR3 is TGTGCCAGCAACTTACCTGGGGGCACTGAAGCTTTCTTT.

This rearrangement joins TRBV2 to TRBJ1-2; D remains unclear. Germline lookup yields CDR1 SNHLY and CDR2 FYNNEI. V gave up 1 base and J gave up 13 bases, with 7 bases separating them. This CDR3 is built from 10 residues. The CDR3 sequence: CASSEGGSTF. In nucleotides, the CDR3 is TGTGCCAGCAGTGAAGGAGGATCCACCTTC.

The chain couples TRBV4-1 to TRBJ1-1; D not resolved. The length of the CDR3 is 16 residues. V dropped 0 bases and J dropped 1 base, with 12 bases sitting between them. The germline gives CDR1 MGHRA, CDR2 YSYEKL. In nucleotides, the CDR3 is TGCGCCAGCAGCCAAGAAAGATCGGGGTCGAACACTGAAGCTTTCTTT. Residues: CASSQERSGSNTEAFF.

The chain employs TRBV10-3 and TRBJ2-7; 8 bases fit TRBD2. Trimming removed 9 bases from V and 2 bases from J; junction bases left unmatched: 6. The CDR3 totals 13 residues. The V gene's germline CDR1 is ENHRY and CDR2 SYGVKD. The CDR3 reads CAISGAATYEQYF. In DNA, the CDR3 is TGTGCCATTAGCGGGGCAGCAACCTACGAGCAGTACTTC.

The chain recombines TRBV7-2 with TRBJ2-7; D unclear. V lost 4 bases and J 3 bases, leaving 13 bases between the germline ends. CDR1 SGHTA and CDR2 FQGNSA come from the germline V gene. This CDR3 comprises 14 residues. CDR3 in amino acids: CASSSRTASYEQYF. The CDR3, as DNA: TGTGCCAGCAGCTCGCGGACGGCCAGCTACGAGCAGTACTTC.

This rearrangement joins TRBV2 to TRBJ1-6; no definite D call. Germline CDR1 SNHLY, CDR2 FYNNEI. The CDR3 is made up of 14 amino acids. V was shortened by 1 base and J by 7 bases, with 8 bases between the two germline ends. DNA of the CDR3: TGTGCCAGCAGTGAAGACAGCCCCAATTCACCCCTCCACTTT. This sequence encodes CASSEDSPNSPLHF.

This chain links TRBV28 with TRBJ2-7; D uncertain. Germline values: CDR1 MDHEN, CDR2 SYDVKM. V lost 7 bases and J lost 1, with 17 bases in between. CDR3 length equals 15 residues. Here the CDR3 reads CASTLPGGPSYEQYF. Written as DNA, the CDR3 is TGTGCCAGCACTCTACCTGGCGGCCCTTCCTACGAGCAGTACTTC.

V gene TRBV7-9 combines with J gene TRBJ1-2; 9 positions match TRBD1. V shed 0 bases and J 5 bases; nucleotides not matched to a gene: 7. Germline V gene lookup returns CDR1 SEHNR and CDR2 FQNEAQ (reference sequence). The CDR3 totals 16 residues. The CDR3 nucleotides read TGTGCCAGCAGCTTAGCTTCCGACAGGGGGAGGTATGGCTACACCTTC. Its protein is CASSLASDRGRYGYTF. The full variable domain, in which reference TRBV7-9 and TRBJ1-2 provide the parts outside the CDR3, is DTGVSQNPRHKITKRGQNVTFRCDPISEHNRLYWYRQTLGQGPEFLTYFQNEAQLEKSRLLSDRFSAERPKGSFSTLEIQRTEQGDSAMYLCASSLASDRGRYGYTFGSGTRLTVV.

The CDR3 region has the DNA TGTGCCACCAGCATAACAGGGGACACTGAAGCTTTCTTT. Translating it yields CATSITGDTEAFF. V gene TRBV15 combines with J gene TRBJ1-1, with TRBD1 matching 7 bases. Germline V gene lookup returns CDR1 LNHNV and CDR2 YYDKDF (reference sequence). V gave up 4 bases and J gave up 3 bases; unmatched junction bases: 2. The CDR3 extends over 13 amino acids.